This T cell receptor beta chain is drawn from a study of CD8+ T cells in alopecia areata. cDNA prepared by RNA extraction and subsequent reverse transcription served as the template for sequencing. This table comes from immunoSEQ multiplex PCR, and its TCRdb copy is limited to in-frame clones, with some not included. The table includes some 170,000 clones, 50% to 75% detected once. Treatment given: oral pan-JAK inhibitor, 5-10 mg twice daily. Germline V CDR1 and CDR2: LGHNA, YNFKEQ. The CDR3 runs to 15 residues. V lost 0 bases, J lost 9 bases, and 17 bases lay in between. This clonotype was obtained from a human donor with alopecia areata. This sample comprised CD4+ T cells sorted from blood, obtained between weeks 55 and 65, from a patient treated with tofacitinib. The V and J genes are TRBV4-2 and TRBJ1-2, with TRBD1 as a possible D gene (5 bases). DNA for the CDR3: TGTGCCAGCAGCCAAGAAGACCGGGACGGCTACAGCTACACCTTC. Its protein is CASSQEDRDGYSYTF.